This TCR beta chain was recovered during a study of Siglec-9 on CD8 T cells in melanoma. Findings and limits, study-wide: In melanoma tumors, a Siglec-9-marked effector memory CD8+ subset reportedly appeared to accumulate.

Assay: immunoSEQ multiplex PCR; the TCRdb copy retains only in-frame clones and omits some. The table lists over 500 clones, just over 60% of them singletons. Regarding this clone: No antigen is known for it.

Sequences were obtained from Siglec-9+ CD8+ T cells sorted from blood. This sequence originates from a human donor in good health.

The CDR3 is CASSGTSGRSYNEQFF. CDR3 sequence (DNA): TGTGCCAGCAGTGGGACTAGCGGGAGATCCTACAATGAGCAGTTCTTC. This rearrangement joins TRBV25-1 to TRBJ2-1; 13 positions match TRBD2. Germline trimming cut 4 bases from V and 1 base from J; bases unmatched to any gene: 1. CDR1 and CDR2 (germline): MGHDK, SYGVNS. The CDR3 is 16 residues long.